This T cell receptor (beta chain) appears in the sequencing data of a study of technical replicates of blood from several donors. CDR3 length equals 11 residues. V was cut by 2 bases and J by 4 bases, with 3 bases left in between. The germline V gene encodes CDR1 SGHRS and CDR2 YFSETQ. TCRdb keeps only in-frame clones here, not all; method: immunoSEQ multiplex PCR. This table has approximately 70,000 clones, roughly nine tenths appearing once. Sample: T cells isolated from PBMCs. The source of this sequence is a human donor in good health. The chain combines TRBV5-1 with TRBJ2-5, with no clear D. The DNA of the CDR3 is TGCGCCAGCAGCTTCGGAGAGACCCAGTACTTC. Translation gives CASSFGETQYF.